This T cell receptor (beta chain) was sequenced in a study of T cells in Graves' hyperthyroidism and ophthalmopathy. General study points: Before onset, by a median of 6.5 months, the model predicted ophthalmopathy. The majority of expanded thyroid clonotypes above 0.001 also appeared in blood. Ophthalmopathy was told apart from stable hyperthyroidism by a 13 V-J model.

This clonotype was counted a few times. Its specificity is not known. From RNA transcripts, TCR beta CDR3 regions were amplified. The HTBI primer set drove a first-round RT-PCR of the TCR CDR3. One entry per CDR3 protein, called by TCRdb with MiXCR from the multiplex PCR reads. The sample holds 400,000 to 550,000 distinct CDR3 sequences; around a quarter are singletons and the top ten take roughly 10%. Patients were excluded because of uncontrolled infection, other autoimmune disease, pregnancy or lactation. The CDR3 covers 14 residues. Germline V gives CDR1 SGHNT, CDR2 YENEEA. Trimming stripped 3 bases from V and 3 bases from J, with 9 bases between.

The V and J genes are TRBV11-3 and TRBJ1-3; a possible D gene is TRBD1 (5 bases). The receptor was isolated from a woman between 25 and 40 years old with Graves' ophthalmopathy. Sequenced input: blood. The CDR3, as DNA: TGTGCCAGCAGCTTGCAGGGATTTGGAAACACCATATATTTT. It encodes CASSLQGFGNTIYF.